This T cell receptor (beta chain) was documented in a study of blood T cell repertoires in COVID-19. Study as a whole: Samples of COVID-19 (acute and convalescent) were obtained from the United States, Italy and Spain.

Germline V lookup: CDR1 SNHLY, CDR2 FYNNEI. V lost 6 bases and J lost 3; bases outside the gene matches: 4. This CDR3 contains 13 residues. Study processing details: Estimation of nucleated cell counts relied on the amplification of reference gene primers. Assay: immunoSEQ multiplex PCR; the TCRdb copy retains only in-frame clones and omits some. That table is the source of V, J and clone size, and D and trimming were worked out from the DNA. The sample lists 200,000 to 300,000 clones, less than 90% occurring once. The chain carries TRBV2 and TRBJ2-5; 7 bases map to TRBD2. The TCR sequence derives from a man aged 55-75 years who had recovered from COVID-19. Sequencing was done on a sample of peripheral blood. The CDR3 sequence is CASRTLAEETQYF. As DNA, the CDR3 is TGTGCCAGCAGGACCCTAGCGGAAGAGACCCAGTACTTC. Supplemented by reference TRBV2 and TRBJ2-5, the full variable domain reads EPEVTQTPSHQVTQMGQEVILRCVPISNHLYFYWYRQILGQKVEFLVSFYNNEISEKSEIFDDQFSVERPDGSNFTLKIRSTKLEDSAMYFCASRTLAEETQYFGPGTRLLVL.